This T cell receptor (beta chain) was found in a study of T cell responses to AZD1222 COVID-19 vaccine. Produced via immunoSEQ multiplex PCR; TCRdb's table is partial and in-frame only. The data hold some 130,000 clones, with around 86% observed a single time. The sequencing used peripheral blood, collected on day 0 of AZD1222 vaccination. This receptor was obtained from an adult in good health.

Here the CDR3 DNA reads TGTGCCAGCAGCGAACTCCCCGGGACACCCCTCCACTTT. This codes for CASSELPGTPLHF. This chain uses TRBV7-9 with TRBJ1-6, with no clear D. Trimming pared 5 bases from V and 11 bases from J, leaving 13 bases between. CDR3 length: 13 amino acids. Germline lookup yields CDR1 SEHNR and CDR2 FQNEAQ (reference sequence).